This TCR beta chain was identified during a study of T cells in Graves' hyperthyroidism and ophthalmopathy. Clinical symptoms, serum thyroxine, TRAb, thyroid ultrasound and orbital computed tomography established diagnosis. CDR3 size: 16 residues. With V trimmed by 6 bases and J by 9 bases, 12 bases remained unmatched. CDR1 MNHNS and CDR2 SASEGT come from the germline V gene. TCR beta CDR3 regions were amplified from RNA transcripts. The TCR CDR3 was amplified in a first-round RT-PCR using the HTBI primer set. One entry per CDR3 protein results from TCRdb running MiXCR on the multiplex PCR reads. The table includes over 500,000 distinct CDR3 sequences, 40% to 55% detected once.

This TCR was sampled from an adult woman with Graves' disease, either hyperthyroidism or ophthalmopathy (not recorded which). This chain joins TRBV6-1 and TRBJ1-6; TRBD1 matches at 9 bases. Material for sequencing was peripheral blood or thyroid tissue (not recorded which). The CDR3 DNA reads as TGTGCCAGCAGGGCGGCGACAGGGGGTGAAGGTTCACCCCTCCACTTT. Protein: CASRAATGGEGSPLHF.